The T cell receptor beta chain described here comes from a study of cytomegalovirus exposure and HLA in healthy donors. Findings and caveats of the study: Later analysis suggested links between common viral pathogens and several top significant clusters.

Details on this clone: What it binds is unknown.

Amplification used 60 Vbeta primers and 13 Jbeta primers. Study processing details: An analysis that came later counted some 81 million unique TCR beta chains, 10 million to 12 million shared. TCRdb's table, derived via immunoSEQ multiplex PCR, lists solely in-frame clones and lacks some. For V, J and clone size, that table is used; D and trimming come from the DNA. Of 150,000 or so clones in the sample, 84% are singletons; the top ten hold about 1%. J lost 5 bases, V lost 0 bases, and 3 bases had no gene match. Germline V lookup: CDR1 MGHRA, CDR2 YSYEKL. The CDR3 spans 17 residues. This clonotype was sampled from a man aged 30 to 45 in good health and CMV-seronegative. The chain has TRBV4-1 and TRBJ2-3; 15 bases line up with TRBD2. Material: PBMCs. CDR3 DNA sequence: TGCGCCAGCAGCCAAGACGGACTAGCGGGGGGGTTAGATACGCAGTATTTT. Its protein product is CASSQDGLAGGLDTQYF.